This is a list of T cell receptor beta chains from one sample in a study of blood T cell dynamics during melanoma immunotherapy. Repertoires were generated with immunoSEQ multiplex PCR, while TCRdb's copy carries only in-frame clones and drops some. Here the sample spans 16,000 or so clones, over 65% being singletons. The sample was blood, taken from a patient treated with checkpoint blockade. The source of these receptors is a human donor with melanoma. Each CDR3 is given with its conserved first and last residue. Fields, in order: CDR3 DNA, CDR3 protein, D gene, CDR3 length, clone size, V gene, J gene. D genes are given only for firm matches. Clone sizes are given selectively: once, few, many, or a class where the clone is expanded.

TGTGCCAGCAGCTTAATCCAAGAGACCCAGTACTTC,CASSLIQETQYF,.,12,.,TRBV7-8,TRBJ2-5
TGTGCCAGGAAAGGGGAAGGTTCCTACGAGCAGTACTTC,CARKGEGSYEQYF,.,13,.,TRBV27,TRBJ2-7
TGTGCCTGGAGTGTGCCAAACAGGGTGGGGAACGAGCAGTACTTC,CAWSVPNRVGNEQYF,.,15,.,TRBV30,TRBJ2-7
TGTGCCTGGAGCGCCTCCGCGGCAACTAATGAAAAACTGTTTTTT,CAWSASAATNEKLFF,.,15,.,TRBV30,TRBJ1-4
TGTGCCAGCAGCTTGGGCCCCCACCTCTATGGCTACACCTTC,CASSLGPHLYGYTF,.,14,.,TRBV5-4,TRBJ1-2
TGTGCCTGGAGCTTGGGGATGGTCACCGGGGAGCTGTTTTTT,CAWSLGMVTGELFF,.,14,.,TRBV30,TRBJ2-2
TGCGCCAGCAGCTTGGTGACAGGGGTTGGAACCGGGGAGCTGTTTTTT,CASSLVTGVGTGELFF,TRBD1,16,.,TRBV5-1,TRBJ2-2
TGCGCCAGCAGCTTGGAGGTCACCGGGGAGCTGTTTTTT,CASSLEVTGELFF,.,13,.,TRBV5-1,TRBJ2-2
TGTGCCAGCAGCAAAAATGTAGATACGCAGTATTTT,CASSKNVDTQYF,.,12,.,TRBV11-3,TRBJ2-3
TGTGCCAGCAGTTCCAAGCGGGGGGGCCGGACAGATACGCAGTATTTT,CASSSKRGGRTDTQYF,TRBD2,16,.,TRBV6-6,TRBJ2-3
TGTGCCAGCAGTTACTCGTCCACACCTTACGAGCAGTACTTC,CASSYSSTPYEQYF,.,14,.,TRBV6-5,TRBJ2-7
TGTGCCAGCAGTTACTCGTTGGGGCGGTGGAGCAACGAGCAGTACTTC,CASSYSLGRWSNEQYF,.,16,.,TRBV6-5,TRBJ2-7
TGTGCCAGCAGCTTCCCCGGGGCAGGCGAGAGTAGGCAGTACTTC,CASSFPGAGESRQYF,.,15,.,TRBV5-4,TRBJ2-7
TGTGCCAGCAGCTTTCGGACTAGCGGGGGATACAATGAGCAGTTCTTC,CASSFRTSGGYNEQFF,TRBD2,16,.,TRBV7-3,TRBJ2-1
TGCGCCAGCAGCAACGCTGGGGTTGGCTCCTACGAGCAGTACTTC,CASSNAGVGSYEQYF,.,15,.,TRBV5-1,TRBJ2-7
TGTGCCAGCAGTGTCAGTAGGCGAAACACCATATATTTT,CASSVSRRNTIYF,.,13,.,TRBV6-6,TRBJ1-3
TGTGCCAGTAGGACTACCGGGACCCATGGCTACACCTTC,CASRTTGTHGYTF,.,13,.,TRBV19,TRBJ1-2
TGCGCCAGCAGCCCTAGCGCCACCAGGCCCCTCGAGCAGTACTTC,CASSPSATRPLEQYF,.,15,.,TRBV5-1,TRBJ2-7
TGTGCCAGCAGCTTGAGGCTAGCGGGGGGCACAGATACGCAGTATTTT,CASSLRLAGGTDTQYF,TRBD2,16,.,TRBV5-4,TRBJ2-3
TGTGCCAGCAGATATGGGGGGGTAGAGACCCAGTACTTC,CASRYGGVETQYF,TRBD2,13,.,TRBV6-1,TRBJ2-5
TGTGCCAGCAGCATATTCCAGGGGGCGGTTGAAGCTTTCTTT,CASSIFQGAVEAFF,TRBD1,14,.,TRBV13,TRBJ1-1
TGTGCCAGCAGTGAAGGGTGGGGCAGGCAAGAGACCCAGTACTTC,CASSEGWGRQETQYF,.,15,once,TRBV6-1,TRBJ2-5
TGTGCCAGCAGCTTCTGGGGGGGGCTCACAGATACGCAGTATTTT,CASSFWGGLTDTQYF,.,15,once,TRBV27,TRBJ2-3
TGTGCCAGTAGGCCTCCGGGACAGGGGGCAGGTCAGCCCCAGCATTTT,CASRPPGQGAGQPQHF,TRBD1,16,once,TRBV19,TRBJ1-5
TGTGCCAGTAGTATTATTAGCGGGGGTTACACCGGGGAGCTGTTTTTT,CASSIISGGYTGELFF,TRBD2,16,.,TRBV19,TRBJ2-2
TGTGCCAGCAGTGTTGGGGACGAATCTGGGGCCAACGTCCTGACTTTC,CASSVGDESGANVLTF,.,16,.,TRBV25-1,TRBJ2-6
TGTGCCAGCAGCCCTCGGACAGAGCACACCGGGGAGCTGTTTTTT,CASSPRTEHTGELFF,.,15,.,TRBV11-3,TRBJ2-2
TGCGCCAGCAGCCTTCCTCCGGGACGGGGGTCGTCCGGGGAGCTGTTTTTT,CASSLPPGRGSSGELFF,.,17,.,TRBV5-1,TRBJ2-2
TGTGCCAGCAGCTTCCAAAACTTACTTTACGAGCAGTACTTC,CASSFQNLLYEQYF,.,14,.,TRBV7-2,TRBJ2-7
TGTGCCAGCAGCAAAGTCGGGACAGGGGGCTGGCCCTATAATTCACCCCTCCACTTT,CASSKVGTGGWPYNSPLHF,.,19,.,TRBV21-1,TRBJ1-6
TGTGCCAGCAGCTTAGCCACCGGGACTAGCTCCTACGAGCAGTACTTC,CASSLATGTSSYEQYF,TRBD2,16,.,TRBV7-8,TRBJ2-7
TGTGCCAGCAGTTATCAGGAGACCCAGTACTTC,CASSYQETQYF,.,11,.,TRBV6-6,TRBJ2-5
TGTGCCAGCAGCTTAGAGGTGGGGGCTGGTGAGACCCAGTACTTC,CASSLEVGAGETQYF,.,15,.,TRBV11-1,TRBJ2-5
TGTGCCAGCAGTGAACAGCTAGCCTATGAGCAGTTCTTC,CASSEQLAYEQFF,.,13,.,TRBV2,TRBJ2-1
TGTGCCAGCAGTTATGAGGGTTCTCGGGATACGCAGTATTTT,CASSYEGSRDTQYF,.,14,.,TRBV6-6,TRBJ2-3
TGTGCCAGCAGCGCGGGGGCGGGGCACCAGCAGTACTTC,CASSAGAGHQQYF,.,13,few,TRBV2,TRBJ2-7
TGTGCCAGCAGCGGACACGGGGGGGCTCAAGAGACCCAGTACTTC,CASSGHGGAQETQYF,TRBD2,15,.,TRBV9,TRBJ2-5
TGTGCCACCAGCAGAGAATGGGCAGGGGGCAGGAATCAGCCCCAGCATTTT,CATSREWAGGRNQPQHF,TRBD1,17,.,TRBV15,TRBJ1-5
TGTGCCAGCAGCCATAGGGATAGCGTTGGAGATACGCAGTATTTT,CASSHRDSVGDTQYF,.,15,.,TRBV4-2,TRBJ2-3
TGTGCCAGCAGCGTAGTGGCGGGGGGCCTGAATGAGCAGTTCTTC,CASSVVAGGLNEQFF,TRBD2,15,.,TRBV9,TRBJ2-1
TGTGCCAGCAGCTTAATTCCCCTGGAGACCCAGTACTTC,CASSLIPLETQYF,.,13,.,TRBV7-3,TRBJ2-5
TGTGCCAGCAGCTTAAGGACAACCTCTGGAAACACCATATATTTT,CASSLRTTSGNTIYF,.,15,.,TRBV5-5,TRBJ1-3
TGCGCCAGCAGCTTGGGGAGCACAGGGAACTATGGCTACACCTTC,CASSLGSTGNYGYTF,.,15,once,TRBV5-1,TRBJ1-2
TGTGCCAGCAGAGAACAAACAGGGGAGAATTCACCCCTCCACTTT,CASREQTGENSPLHF,TRBD1,15,.,TRBV6-1,TRBJ1-6
TGTGCCAGCAGCTTAACCCAGAACACTGAAGCTTTCTTT,CASSLTQNTEAFF,.,13,few,TRBV11-3,TRBJ1-1
TGTGCCAGCAAGCCGGGACGGGGGAACGGGGAGCTGTTTTTT,CASKPGRGNGELFF,.,14,.,TRBV7-3,TRBJ2-2
TGTGCCAGCAGCTTATATGAAGCTTTCTTT,CASSLYEAFF,.,10,.,TRBV7-9,TRBJ1-1
TGCGCCAGCAGCCAACAGGGCGGGGGCACAGATACGCAGTATTTT,CASSQQGGGTDTQYF,.,15,.,TRBV5-1,TRBJ2-3
TGTGCCAGCAGGGAACCGGGAAATAGCAATCAGCCCCAGCATTTT,CASREPGNSNQPQHF,.,15,.,TRBV2,TRBJ1-5
TGTGCCAGCAGCTTAGGGACTAGCGGTGAAGAGACCCAGTACTTC,CASSLGTSGEETQYF,TRBD2,15,.,TRBV7-3,TRBJ2-5
TGTGCCAGCACTTTGGGTGGCTCTGGAAACACCATATATTTT,CASTLGGSGNTIYF,.,14,.,TRBV6-5,TRBJ1-3
TGTGCCAGCAGTGAAGCTCCCTACGAGCAGTACTTC,CASSEAPYEQYF,.,12,.,TRBV6-1,TRBJ2-7